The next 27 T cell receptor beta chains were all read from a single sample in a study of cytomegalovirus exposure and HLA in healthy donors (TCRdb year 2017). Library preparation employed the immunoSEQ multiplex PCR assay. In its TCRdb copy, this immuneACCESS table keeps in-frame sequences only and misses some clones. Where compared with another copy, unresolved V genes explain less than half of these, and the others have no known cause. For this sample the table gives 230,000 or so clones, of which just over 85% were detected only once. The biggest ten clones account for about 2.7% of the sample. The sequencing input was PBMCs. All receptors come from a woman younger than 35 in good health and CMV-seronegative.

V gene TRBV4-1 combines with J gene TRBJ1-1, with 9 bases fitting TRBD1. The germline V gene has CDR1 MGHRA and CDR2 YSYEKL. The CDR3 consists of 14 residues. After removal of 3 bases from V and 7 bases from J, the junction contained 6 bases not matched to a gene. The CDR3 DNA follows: TGCGCCAGCAGCCAGGTCACAGGGGGCCTTGAAGCTTTCTTT. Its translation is CASSQVTGGLEAFF.

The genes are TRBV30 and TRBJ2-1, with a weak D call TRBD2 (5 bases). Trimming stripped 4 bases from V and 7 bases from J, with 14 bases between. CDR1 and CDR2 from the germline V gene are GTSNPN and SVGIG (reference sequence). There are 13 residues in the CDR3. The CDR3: CAWKRGRVNEQFF. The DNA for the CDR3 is TGTGCCTGGAAACGAGGGAGAGTTAATGAGCAGTTCTTC.

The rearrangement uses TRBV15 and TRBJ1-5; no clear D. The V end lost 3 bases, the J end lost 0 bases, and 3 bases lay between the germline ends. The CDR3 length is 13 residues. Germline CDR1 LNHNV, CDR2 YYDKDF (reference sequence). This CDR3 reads CATSSHSNQPQHF. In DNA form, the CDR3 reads TGTGCCACCAGCAGCCATAGCAATCAGCCCCAGCATTTT. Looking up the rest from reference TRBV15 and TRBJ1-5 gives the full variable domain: DAMVIQNPRYQVTQFGKPVTLSCSQTLNHNVMYWYQQKSSQAPKLLFHYYDKDFNNEADTPDNFQSRRPNTSFCFLDIRSPGLGDTAMYLCATSSHSNQPQHFGDGTRLSIL.

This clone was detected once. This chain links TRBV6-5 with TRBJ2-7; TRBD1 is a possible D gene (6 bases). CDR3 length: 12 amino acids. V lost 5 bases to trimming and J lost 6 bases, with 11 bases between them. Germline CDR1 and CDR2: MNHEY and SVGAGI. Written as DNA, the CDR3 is TGTGCCAGCAGTCCTACAGGGCTCGAGCAGTACTTC. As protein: CASSPTGLEQYF.

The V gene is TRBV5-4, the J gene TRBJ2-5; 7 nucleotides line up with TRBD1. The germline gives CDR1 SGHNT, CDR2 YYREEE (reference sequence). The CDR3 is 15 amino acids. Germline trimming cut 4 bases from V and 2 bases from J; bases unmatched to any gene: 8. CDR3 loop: CASSHRDRFQETQYF. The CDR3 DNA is TGTGCCAGCAGCCACCGGGACAGATTTCAAGAGACCCAGTACTTC.

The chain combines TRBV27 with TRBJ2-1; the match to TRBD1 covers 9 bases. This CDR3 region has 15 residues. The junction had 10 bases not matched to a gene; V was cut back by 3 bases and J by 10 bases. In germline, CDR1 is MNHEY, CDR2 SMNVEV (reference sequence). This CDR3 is CASSFRRQGGVEQFF. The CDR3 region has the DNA TGTGCCAGCAGTTTTCGGAGACAGGGGGGAGTAGAGCAGTTCTTC.

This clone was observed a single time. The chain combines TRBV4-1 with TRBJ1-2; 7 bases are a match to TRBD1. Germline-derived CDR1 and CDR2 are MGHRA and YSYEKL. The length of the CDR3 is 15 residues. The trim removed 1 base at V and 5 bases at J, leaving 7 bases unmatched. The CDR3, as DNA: TGCGCCAGCAGCCAAGGGACAGGAATGCCTTATGGCTACACCTTC. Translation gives CASSQGTGMPYGYTF.

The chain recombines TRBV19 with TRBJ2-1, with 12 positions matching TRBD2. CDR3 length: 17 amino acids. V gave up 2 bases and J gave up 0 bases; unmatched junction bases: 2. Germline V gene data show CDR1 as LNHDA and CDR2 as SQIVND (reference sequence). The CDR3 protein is CASSITSGRHSYNEQFF. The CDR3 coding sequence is TGTGCCAGTAGTATAACTAGCGGGAGGCACTCCTACAATGAGCAGTTCTTC.

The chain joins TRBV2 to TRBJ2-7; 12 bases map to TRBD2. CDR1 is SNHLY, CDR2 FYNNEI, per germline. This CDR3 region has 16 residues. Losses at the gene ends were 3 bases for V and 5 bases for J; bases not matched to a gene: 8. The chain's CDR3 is CASSEGLGTSGHEQYF. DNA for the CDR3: TGTGCCAGCAGTGAGGGTTTAGGGACTAGCGGGCACGAGCAGTACTTC.

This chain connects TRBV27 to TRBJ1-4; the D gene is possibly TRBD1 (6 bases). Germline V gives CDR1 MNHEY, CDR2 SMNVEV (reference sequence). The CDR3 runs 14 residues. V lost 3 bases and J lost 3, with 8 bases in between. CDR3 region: CASSLTGSNEKLFF. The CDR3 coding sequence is TGTGCCAGCAGTTTGACAGGATCTAATGAAAAACTGTTTTTT.

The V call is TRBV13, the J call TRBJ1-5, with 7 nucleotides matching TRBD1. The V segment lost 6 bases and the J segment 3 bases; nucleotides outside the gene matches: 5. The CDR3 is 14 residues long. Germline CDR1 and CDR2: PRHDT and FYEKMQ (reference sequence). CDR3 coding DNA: TGTGCCAGCAGTCAGGGACAGATCAATCAGCCCCAGCATTTT. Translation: CASSQGQINQPQHF.

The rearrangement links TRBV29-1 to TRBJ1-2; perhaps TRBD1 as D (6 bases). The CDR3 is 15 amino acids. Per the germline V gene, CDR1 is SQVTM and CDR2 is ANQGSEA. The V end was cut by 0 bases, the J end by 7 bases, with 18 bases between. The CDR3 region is CSVEDLQGRIGGYTF. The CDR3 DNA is TGCAGCGTTGAAGATCTTCAGGGGCGCATCGGTGGCTACACCTTC.

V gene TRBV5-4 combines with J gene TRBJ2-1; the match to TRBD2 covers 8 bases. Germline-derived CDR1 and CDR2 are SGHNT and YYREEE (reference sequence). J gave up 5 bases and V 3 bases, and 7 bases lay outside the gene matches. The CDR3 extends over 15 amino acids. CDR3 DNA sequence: TGTGCCAGCAGCTCCCCCGGGACTAGGCACAATGAGCAGTTCTTC. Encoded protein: CASSSPGTRHNEQFF.

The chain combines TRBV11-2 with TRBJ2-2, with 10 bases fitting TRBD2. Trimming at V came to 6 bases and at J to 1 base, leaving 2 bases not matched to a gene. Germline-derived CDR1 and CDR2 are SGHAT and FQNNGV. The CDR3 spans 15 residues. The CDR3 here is CASRASGGNTGELFF. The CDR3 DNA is TGTGCCAGCAGGGCTAGCGGGGGGAACACCGGGGAGCTGTTTTTT.

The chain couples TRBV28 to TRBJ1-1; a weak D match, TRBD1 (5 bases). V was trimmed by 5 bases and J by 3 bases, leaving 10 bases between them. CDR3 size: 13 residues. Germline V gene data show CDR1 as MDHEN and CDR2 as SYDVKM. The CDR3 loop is CASSHQGYTEAFF. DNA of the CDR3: TGTGCCAGCAGTCACCAGGGTTACACTGAAGCTTTCTTT.

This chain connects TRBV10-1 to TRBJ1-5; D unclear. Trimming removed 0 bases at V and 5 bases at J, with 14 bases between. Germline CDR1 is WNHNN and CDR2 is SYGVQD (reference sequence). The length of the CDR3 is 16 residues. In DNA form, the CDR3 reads TGCGCCAGCAGTGAGTCAGCACTTTTATTCTATCAGCCCCAGCATTTT. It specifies CASSESALLFYQPQHF.

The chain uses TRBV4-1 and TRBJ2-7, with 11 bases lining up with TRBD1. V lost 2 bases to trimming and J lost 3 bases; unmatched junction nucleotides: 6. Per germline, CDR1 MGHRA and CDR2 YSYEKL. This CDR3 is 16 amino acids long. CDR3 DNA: TGCGCCAGCAGCCAATCTCCGGGACAGGGGGACTACGAGCAGTACTTC. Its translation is CASSQSPGQGDYEQYF.

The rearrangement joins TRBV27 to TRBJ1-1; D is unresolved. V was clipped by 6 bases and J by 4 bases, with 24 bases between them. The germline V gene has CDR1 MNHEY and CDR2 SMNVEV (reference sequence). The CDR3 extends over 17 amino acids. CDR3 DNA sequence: TGTGCCAGCAGCCCGTCCCTAGGTGGATGGCGAGGCACTGAAGCTTTCTTT. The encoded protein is CASSPSLGGWRGTEAFF.

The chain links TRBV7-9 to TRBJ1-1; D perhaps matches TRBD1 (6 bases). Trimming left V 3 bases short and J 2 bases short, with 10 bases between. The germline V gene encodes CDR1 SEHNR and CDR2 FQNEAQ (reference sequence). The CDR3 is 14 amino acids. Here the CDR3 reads CASSFPGQNTEAFF. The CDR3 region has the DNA TGTGCCAGCAGCTTTCCGGGACAAAACACTGAAGCTTTCTTT.

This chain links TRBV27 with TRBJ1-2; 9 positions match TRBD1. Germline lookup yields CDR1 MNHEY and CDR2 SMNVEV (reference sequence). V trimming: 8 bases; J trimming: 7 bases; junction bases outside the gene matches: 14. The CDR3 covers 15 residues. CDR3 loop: CASGGTGSLMSGYTF. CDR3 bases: TGTGCCAGCGGCGGGACAGGGTCACTCATGAGTGGCTACACCTTC.

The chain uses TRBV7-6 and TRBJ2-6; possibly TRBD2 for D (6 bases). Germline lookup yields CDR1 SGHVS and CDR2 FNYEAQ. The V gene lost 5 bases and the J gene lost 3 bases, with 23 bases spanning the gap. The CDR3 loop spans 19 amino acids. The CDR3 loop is CASSLYGSGDHGGANVLTF. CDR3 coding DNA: TGTGCCAGCAGCCTCTACGGTTCGGGGGATCACGGTGGGGCCAACGTCCTGACTTTC. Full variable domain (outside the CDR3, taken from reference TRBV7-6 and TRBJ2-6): GAGVSQSPRYKVTKRGQDVALRCDPISGHVSLYWYRQALGQGPEFLTYFNYEAQQDKSGLPNDRFSAERPEGSISTLTIQRTEQRDSAMYRCASSLYGSGDHGGANVLTFGAGSRLTVL.

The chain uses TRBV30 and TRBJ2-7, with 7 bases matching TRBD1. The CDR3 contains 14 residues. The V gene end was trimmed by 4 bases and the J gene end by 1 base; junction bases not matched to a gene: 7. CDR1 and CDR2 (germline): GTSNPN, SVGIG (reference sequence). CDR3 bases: TGTGCCTGGAACCTACAGGGGATTTCCTACGAGCAGTACTTC. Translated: CAWNLQGISYEQYF.

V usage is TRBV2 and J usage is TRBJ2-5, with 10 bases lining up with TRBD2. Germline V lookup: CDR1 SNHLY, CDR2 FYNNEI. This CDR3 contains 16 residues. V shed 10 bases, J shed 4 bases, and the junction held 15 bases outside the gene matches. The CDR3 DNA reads TGTGCCACCATCTGGACTAGCGGTCCATGGGGAGAGACCCAGTACTTC. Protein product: CATIWTSGPWGETQYF.

The CDR3 DNA is TGCGCCAGCAGCCCGGGACTAGCGGAGGCCAATGAGCAGTTCTTC. Protein product: CASSPGLAEANEQFF. The chain combines TRBV5-1 with TRBJ2-1; 11 bases agree with TRBD2. CDR3 length: 15 residues. Germline V gene sequence: CDR1 SGHRS, CDR2 YFSETQ. Unmatched junction bases numbered 6, after V lost 4 bases and J lost 6 bases.

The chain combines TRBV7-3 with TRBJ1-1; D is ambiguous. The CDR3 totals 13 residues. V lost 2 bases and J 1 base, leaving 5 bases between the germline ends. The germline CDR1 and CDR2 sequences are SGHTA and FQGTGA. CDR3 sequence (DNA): TGTGCCAGCAGCTTATCAGGGAACACTGAAGCTTTCTTT. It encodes CASSLSGNTEAFF.

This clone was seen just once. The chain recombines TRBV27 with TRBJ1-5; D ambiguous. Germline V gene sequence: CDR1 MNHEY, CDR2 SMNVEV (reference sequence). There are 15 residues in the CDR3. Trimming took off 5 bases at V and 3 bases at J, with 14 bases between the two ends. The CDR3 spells CASSILPGNNQPQHF. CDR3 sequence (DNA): TGTGCCAGCAGTATTCTCCCGGGGAACAATCAGCCCCAGCATTTT.

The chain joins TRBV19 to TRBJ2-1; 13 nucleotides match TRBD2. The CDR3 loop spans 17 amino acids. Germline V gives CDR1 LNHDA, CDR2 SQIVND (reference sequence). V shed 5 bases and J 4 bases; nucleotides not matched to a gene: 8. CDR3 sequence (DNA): TGTGCCAGTAGTCCGCGGACTAGCGGGAGTCAATACAATGAGCAGTTCTTC. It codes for CASSPRTSGSQYNEQFF.